One sample yielded the 21 T cell receptor beta chains listed below, sequenced in a study of control samples from healthy donors and cancer patients. The protocol was immunoSEQ multiplex PCR, while the TCRdb copy is restricted to in-frame clones and leaves out a portion. The repertoire holds fewer than 500,000 clones, with around 90% as singletons. Material: PBMCs. All receptors derive from a middle-aged man with head and neck cancer.

CDR3 region: CASSTTPAETQYF. The CDR3 DNA follows: TGCGCCAGCAGCACCACCCCAGCCGAGACCCAGTACTTC. V is TRBV5-1 and J is TRBJ2-5; D gene uncertain. V lost 4 bases and J 5 bases, leaving 12 bases between the germline ends. From germline, CDR1 is SGHRS and CDR2 YFSETQ. This CDR3 contains 13 residues.

V usage is TRBV7-3 and J usage is TRBJ2-3, with D unresolved. The CDR3 totals 17 residues. Germline values: CDR1 SGHTA, CDR2 FQGTGA. Between the trimmed V and J ends, which lost 0 bases and 0 bases, there was a span of 13 bases. CDR3 sequence reads: CASSLTDAGPSTDTQYF. The CDR3 DNA is TGTGCCAGCAGCTTAACTGATGCAGGCCCTAGCACAGATACGCAGTATTTT.

The chain couples TRBV11-2 to TRBJ2-3; TRBD2 might be the D (5 bases). The CDR3 has 14 residues. Germline CDR1 and CDR2: SGHAT and FQNNGV. V lost 5 bases and J 3 bases, leaving 12 bases between the germline ends. CDR3 DNA: TGTGCCAGCAGCCCCCTTCGGGGAACAGATACGCAGTATTTT. Its translation: CASSPLRGTDTQYF.

Comment on this clone: Other DNA sequences in this sample translate to the same CDR3. The chain carries TRBV24-1 and TRBJ2-5; the D gene is possibly TRBD2 (5 bases). This CDR3 region has 11 residues. CDR1 KGHDR and CDR2 SFDVKD come from the germline V gene. Trimming removed 5 bases from V and 5 bases from J, with 5 bases in between. The CDR3: CATSGGETQYF. The CDR3 DNA sequence: TGTGCCACCAGTGGAGGGGAGACCCAGTACTTC.

The rearrangement uses TRBV7-3 and TRBJ2-1; 9 bases map to TRBD2. CDR3 length equals 16 residues. CDR1 and CDR2 from the germline V gene are SGHTA and FQGTGA. The V segment lost 1 base and the J segment 5 bases; nucleotides outside the gene matches: 6. The CDR3 DNA is TGTGCCAGCAGCTTAAGGGCTAGCGGGGCGGACAATGAGCAGTTCTTC. This encodes CASSLRASGADNEQFF.

The rearrangement joins TRBV6-1 to TRBJ1-1; D uncertain. The CDR3 runs 17 residues. V gave up 0 bases and J gave up 0 bases, with 14 bases separating them. The V gene's germline CDR1 is MNHNS and CDR2 SASEGT. The CDR3 DNA reads as TGTGCCAGCAGTGAAGCTAGAGGAGGTTTATTGAACACTGAAGCTTTCTTT. It codes for CASSEARGGLLNTEAFF.

This clone was recorded only once. This chain links TRBV19 with TRBJ2-1, with 14 nucleotides matching TRBD2. This CDR3 has 16 amino acids. Germline V gene data show CDR1 as LNHDA and CDR2 as SQIVND (reference sequence). Losses at the gene ends were 3 bases for V and 7 bases for J; bases not matched to a gene: 5. This chain's CDR3 is CASSMWRTSGGNEQFF. CDR3 bases: TGTGCCAGTAGTATGTGGAGGACTAGCGGGGGGAATGAGCAGTTCTTC.

This chain links TRBV18 with TRBJ2-1; D may be TRBD2 (6 bases). The CDR3 covers 16 residues. CDR1 and CDR2 from the germline V gene are KGHSH and LQKENI. The V end was cut by 0 bases, the J end by 5 bases, with 14 bases between. CDR3 nucleotide sequence: TGTGCCAGCTCACCACCGGAAATAGCGGCTCACAATGAGCAGTTCTTC. Translating gives CASSPPEIAAHNEQFF.

This clone was picked up a small number of times. This chain connects TRBV3-1 (or the pseudogene TRBV3-2) to TRBJ2-7; tentatively, D is TRBD1 or TRBD2 (5 bases each). In germline, CDR1 is LGHDT, CDR2 YNNKEL (reference sequence). The length of the CDR3 is 14 residues. With 8 bases removed from V and 2 bases from J, the gap between germline ends came to 16 bases. CDR3 bases: TGTGCCAGCGTCACCCGGGACCGGGCCTACGAGCAGTACTTC. It yields the protein CASVTRDRAYEQYF.

This clone was found a few times. J is TRBJ2-3 and V is TRBV5-1; D is possibly TRBD1 or TRBD2 (6 bases each). The germline CDR1 and CDR2 sequences are SGHRS and YFSETQ. The V gene lost 2 bases and the J gene lost 1 base, with 14 bases spanning the gap. The CDR3 contains 16 residues. DNA of the CDR3: TGCGCCAGCAGCTTTCGGGGGCTAGAAGGCACAGATACGCAGTATTTT. Residues: CASSFRGLEGTDTQYF.

The CDR3, as DNA: TGTGCCAGCAGCCTCCCACCCACAGATACGCAGTATTTT. As protein: CASSLPPTDTQYF. V and J are TRBV12-3 or TRBV12-4 and TRBJ2-3; the D is unclear. The CDR3 contains 13 residues. The V and J ends lost 6 bases and 2 bases respectively, with 9 bases between them.

The CDR3 DNA reads TGTGCCAGTAGTGTGGGCTCCGGTTACGCATACGAGCAGTACTTC. Translating it yields CASSVGSGYAYEQYF. The V gene is TRBV19, the J gene TRBJ2-7; no firm D call. This CDR3 has 15 residues. With 5 bases removed from V and 4 bases from J, the gap between germline ends came to 18 bases. Germline loops: CDR1 LNHDA, CDR2 SQIVND (reference sequence).

The V gene is TRBV5-4, the J gene TRBJ1-4, with 10 nucleotides matching TRBD1. Germline CDR1 reads SGHNT; CDR2 reads YYREEE (reference sequence). The CDR3 has 14 amino acids. Germline trimming cut 3 bases from V and 8 bases from J; bases unmatched to any gene: 4. This CDR3 reads CASSWDRGGEKLFF. The CDR3 bases are TGTGCCAGCAGCTGGGACAGGGGAGGAGAAAAACTGTTTTTT.

This clone came up a few times. The chain has TRBV7-9 and TRBJ2-7; TRBD1 matches at 7 bases. This CDR3 region has 13 residues. The V and J ends lost 6 bases and 3 bases, in that order; junction bases with no gene match: 5. CDR1 is SEHNR, CDR2 FQNEAQ, per germline (reference sequence). CDR3 coding DNA: TGTGCCAGCAGTCCGACAGGGTACTACGAGCAGTACTTC. This encodes CASSPTGYYEQYF.

The V call is TRBV13, the J call TRBJ2-1; 7 bases align to TRBD2. The CDR3 runs 16 residues. Trimming took 5 bases from V and 2 from J; bases not matched to a gene: 9. Germline-derived CDR1 and CDR2 are PRHDT and FYEKMQ (reference sequence). CDR3 sequence: CASSLSFGRPYNEQFF. CDR3 in DNA: TGTGCCAGCAGCCTCTCTTTCGGGAGGCCCTACAATGAGCAGTTCTTC.

This chain uses TRBV10-1 with TRBJ2-3; D is ambiguous. Germline V gene lookup returns CDR1 WNHNN and CDR2 SYGVQD (reference sequence). The CDR3 consists of 12 residues. The V gene lost 4 bases and the J gene lost 5 bases, with 7 bases spanning the gap. The CDR3 sequence: CASSVNRDTQYF. The CDR3 DNA is TGCGCCAGCAGTGTTAATCGAGATACGCAGTATTTT.

This sequence joins TRBV18 and TRBJ2-7, with D possibly being TRBD2 (5 bases). CDR1 and CDR2 (germline): KGHSH, LQKENI. CDR3 size: 14 residues. Trimming took 5 bases from V and 3 from J, leaving 14 bases between them. Here the CDR3 DNA reads TGTGCCAGCTCAGAGGGAAGGGCAATCTACGAGCAGTACTTC. This codes for CASSEGRAIYEQYF.

This chain uses TRBV14 with TRBJ1-4; 10 nucleotides line up with TRBD1. Trimming cost V 4 bases and J 8 bases; bases outside gene matches: 7. Germline values: CDR1 SGHDN, CDR2 FVKESK. The CDR3 covers 15 residues. CDR3 in DNA: TGTGCCAGCAGCCTTGGGACAGGGGTGCAAGAAAAACTGTTTTTT. It encodes CASSLGTGVQEKLFF.

This clone has just one count. The chain joins TRBV24-1 to TRBJ2-5, with a tentative D call TRBD1 (5 bases). Germline loops: CDR1 KGHDR, CDR2 SFDVKD. The CDR3 runs to 16 residues. V shed 6 bases and J shed 1 base, with 17 bases lying between them. CDR3 sequence: CATSRTLCEFQETQYF. CDR3 nucleotide sequence: TGTGCCACCAGTCGGACACTCTGTGAATTCCAAGAGACCCAGTACTTC.

V and J are TRBV10-3 and TRBJ1-2, with 7 bases identical to TRBD1. The length of the CDR3 is 13 residues. The germline gives CDR1 ENHRY, CDR2 SYGVKD. Trimming cost V 6 bases and J 4 bases; bases outside gene matches: 5. The CDR3 DNA sequence: TGTGCCATCAGACCGGACAGGACCTATGGCTACACCTTC. Protein: CAIRPDRTYGYTF.

As concerns this clone: The identical CDR3 is also encoded by other nucleotide sequences in the sample. The genes are TRBV7-9 and TRBJ2-2; 9 nucleotides line up with TRBD1. The CDR3 covers 15 residues. Germline V gives CDR1 SEHNR, CDR2 FQNEAQ (reference sequence). Trimming cost V 3 bases and J 2 bases; bases outside gene matches: 1. The CDR3 protein is CASSLTGGNTGELFF. The CDR3 region has the DNA TGTGCCAGCAGCTTGACAGGGGGTAACACCGGGGAGCTGTTTTTT.